This entry lists 18 T cell receptor beta chains sequenced from one sample in a study of shared T cell receptors in the human thymus. TCRdb's table, derived via immunoSEQ multiplex PCR, lists solely in-frame clones and lacks some. The sample lists a few hundred thousand clones; roughly 94% were seen once. The sample consisted of thymocytes. The receptors were sampled from a human donor.

The chain carries TRBV30 and TRBJ2-4; either TRBD1 or TRBD2 may supply D (5 bases each). This CDR3 comprises 16 residues. Trimming shortened V by 4 bases and J by 2 bases, and 18 bases separated the two germline ends. Germline lookup yields CDR1 GTSNPN and CDR2 SVGIG (reference sequence). The CDR3 loop reads CAWTRDRGVTKNIQYF. The DNA for the CDR3 is TGTGCCTGGACAAGAGATCGAGGGGTAACCAAAAACATTCAGTACTTC.

The chain combines TRBV29-1 with TRBJ2-7, with 8 bases aligning to TRBD2. The V and J ends lost 7 bases and 6 bases, in that order; junction bases with no gene match: 11. Germline V gene sequence: CDR1 SQVTM, CDR2 ANQGSEA. The CDR3 is 13 amino acids. The CDR3 region has the DNA TGCAGCGGGGGGGGTAGCGGGACAAGCGAGCAGTACTTC. Translating it yields CSGGGSGTSEQYF.

CDR3 residues: CASTGTENTEAFF. CDR3 DNA sequence: TGTGCCAGCACCGGGACGGAGAACACTGAAGCTTTCTTT. This rearrangement joins TRBV2 to TRBJ1-1; a weak D match, TRBD1 (5 bases). The germline gives CDR1 SNHLY, CDR2 FYNNEI. The germline V and J ends were trimmed by 7 bases and 1 base, with 10 bases remaining between them. The CDR3 runs 13 residues. Full variable domain (outside the CDR3, taken from reference TRBV2 and TRBJ1-1): EPEVTQTPSHQVTQMGQEVILRCVPISNHLYFYWYRQILGQKVEFLVSFYNNEISEKSEIFDDQFSVERPDGSNFTLKIRSTKLEDSAMYFCASTGTENTEAFFGQGTRLTVV.

The V and J genes are TRBV15 and TRBJ2-2; TRBD1 is a possible D gene (6 bases). The CDR3 is 16 amino acids. Trimming took off 3 bases at V and 4 bases at J, with 15 bases between the two ends. Germline CDR1 is LNHNV and CDR2 is YYDKDF (reference sequence). CDR3 sequence (DNA): TGTGCCACCAGCAGGAAAACGAGGGGGTCCACCGGGGAGCTGTTTTTT. It specifies CATSRKTRGSTGELFF. Variable domain in full (rest from reference TRBV15 and TRBJ2-2): DAMVIQNPRYQVTQFGKPVTLSCSQTLNHNVMYWYQQKSSQAPKLLFHYYDKDFNNEADTPDNFQSRRPNTSFCFLDIRSPGLGDTAMYLCATSRKTRGSTGELFFGEGSRLTVL.

The V and J genes are TRBV6-1 and TRBJ2-5; D may match TRBD1 or TRBD2 (5 bases each). TRBJ2-7 matches the DNA end more closely, so the J call is doubtful. This CDR3 is 15 amino acids long. Germline V gene lookup returns CDR1 MNHNS and CDR2 SASEGT. The CDR3 bases are TGTGCCAGCAGTGGGTTCCGGGACGGTCCCTACGAGCAGTACTTC. Its translation is CASSGFRDGPYEQYF.

The genes are TRBV18 and TRBJ2-5; D is ambiguous. CDR3 length: 10 residues. From germline, CDR1 is KGHSH and CDR2 LQKENI. Trimming stripped 5 bases from V and 5 bases from J, with 3 bases between. For the CDR3, the DNA is TGTGCCAGCTCAGAGGAGACCCAGTACTTC. Translating gives CASSEETQYF.

This chain connects TRBV19 to TRBJ1-2, with a possible D match to TRBD1 (5 bases). V lost 8 bases and J 4 bases, leaving 11 bases between the germline ends. There are 12 residues in the CDR3. CDR1 and CDR2 from the germline V gene are LNHDA and SQIVND (reference sequence). CDR3 sequence: CASRGRAYGYTF. CDR3 bases: TGTGCCAGTCGAGGCAGGGCCTATGGCTACACCTTC.

This chain links TRBV7-6 with TRBJ2-3; a possible D gene is TRBD2 (6 bases). V shed 1 base and J shed 10 bases, with 9 bases lying between them. CDR1 is SGHVS, CDR2 FNYEAQ, per germline. The CDR3 is 12 amino acids. The CDR3 bases are TGTGCCAGCAGCTTAGTAGCGGACCCGCAGTATTTT. As protein: CASSLVADPQYF.

The V call is TRBV5-1, the J call TRBJ1-3, with 10 bases fitting TRBD1. Germline values: CDR1 SGHRS, CDR2 YFSETQ. V dropped 0 bases and J dropped 0; count of bases not matched to a gene: 12. This CDR3 contains 20 residues. The CDR3, as DNA: TGCGCCAGCAGCTTGGCCGCAGGACAGGGGGATCCCTTCTCTGGAAACACCATATATTTT. Its protein product is CASSLAAGQGDPFSGNTIYF.

The V and J genes are TRBV28 and TRBJ2-1, with TRBD2 matching 13 bases. The CDR3 length is 14 residues. Per the germline V gene, CDR1 is MDHEN and CDR2 is SYDVKM. The junction had 4 bases not matched to a gene; V was cut back by 6 bases and J by 8 bases. CDR3 nucleotide sequence: TGTGCCAGCAGGACTAGCGGGAGGTTGGATGAGCAGTTCTTC. It encodes CASRTSGRLDEQFF.

The V and J genes are TRBV25-1 and TRBJ1-3; a weak D match, TRBD1 (5 bases). The length of the CDR3 is 15 residues. V was trimmed by 8 bases and J by 0 bases, leaving 14 bases between them. Germline V gives CDR1 MGHDK, CDR2 SYGVNS. The CDR3 loop reads CASPAGGSSGNTIYF. DNA of the CDR3: TGTGCCAGCCCTGCTGGGGGGAGCTCTGGAAACACCATATATTTT.

The chain recombines TRBV27 with TRBJ1-5; no reliable D call. The CDR3 spans 13 residues. The germline V gene has CDR1 MNHEY and CDR2 SMNVEV (reference sequence). V was trimmed by 6 bases and J by 5 bases, leaving 11 bases between them. CDR3 nucleotides: TGTGCCAGCAGCCCTGCTCCTCATCAGCCCCAGCATTTT. Translated: CASSPAPHQPQHF.

The genes are TRBV6-5 and TRBJ2-3; D perhaps matches TRBD2 (5 bases). The V end was cut by 8 bases, the J end by 6 bases, with 21 bases between. The CDR3 spans 15 residues. Germline CDR1 is MNHEY and CDR2 is SVGAGI. The CDR3 here is CASAARRSRVDTQYF. The DNA for the CDR3 is TGTGCCAGCGCCGCTCGGAGGAGTAGAGTGGATACGCAGTATTTT.

V usage is TRBV27 and J usage is TRBJ2-3, with D maybe TRBD1 (6 bases). CDR1 is MNHEY and CDR2 is SMNVEV in the germline V gene (reference sequence). Trimming took off 4 bases at V and 0 bases at J, with 14 bases between the two ends. The CDR3 is 16 residues long. In DNA form, the CDR3 reads TGTGCCAGCAGTTCTTTCGGGACACTCAGCACAGATACGCAGTATTTT. Its protein product is CASSSFGTLSTDTQYF.

This chain connects TRBV29-1 to TRBJ2-7; 9 bases align to TRBD1. V lost 2 bases, J lost 2 bases, and 10 bases stayed unmatched. This CDR3 contains 16 residues. The germline V gene encodes CDR1 SQVTM and CDR2 ANQGSEA. The CDR3 loop is CSVERQGGLDAYEQYF. The CDR3 DNA sequence: TGCAGCGTTGAACGACAGGGGGGTCTGGACGCCTACGAGCAGTACTTC.

A single count supports this clone. This chain joins TRBV28 and TRBJ1-6; D not certain. Germline loops: CDR1 MDHEN, CDR2 SYDVKM. V was clipped by 3 bases and J by 3 bases, with 9 bases between them. The CDR3 is 15 amino acids. The CDR3 spells CASSLPPNYNSPLHF. The DNA of the CDR3 is TGTGCCAGCAGTTTGCCCCCCAACTATAATTCACCCCTCCACTTT. The full variable domain, completed using reference TRBV28 and TRBJ1-6, is DVKVTQSSRYLVKRTGEKVFLECVQDMDHENMFWYRQDPGLGLRLIYFSYDVKMKEKGDIPEGYSVSREKKERFSLILESASTNQTSMYLCASSLPPNYNSPLHFGNGTRLTVT.

V usage is TRBV7-9 and J usage is TRBJ2-7, with 13 bases aligning to TRBD2. From germline, CDR1 is SEHNR and CDR2 FQNEAQ (reference sequence). Unmatched junction bases numbered 20, after V lost 6 bases and J lost 6 bases. This CDR3 is 19 amino acids long. CDR3 protein: CASRPLELAGGPDYPEQYF. In DNA, the CDR3 is TGTGCCAGCAGACCTCTTGAACTAGCGGGAGGGCCCGATTATCCCGAGCAGTACTTC.

The genes are TRBV6-4 and TRBJ2-1; 8 bases line up with TRBD2. Trimming removed 3 bases from V and 15 bases from J; junction bases left unmatched: 10. Germline assignment: CDR1 MRHNA and CDR2 SNTAGT. The CDR3 totals 13 residues. CDR3 nucleotides: TGTGCCAGCAGTGATAGGAGCGGGAGAGTTTTGTTCTTC. It translates to CASSDRSGRVLFF.